This T cell receptor (beta chain) was obtained from a study of long-term antiretroviral therapy in people with HIV. Findings of the study overall: Clones that expanded before ART (that is, prior to treatment) dominated the repertoire at all time points.

Trimming removed 1 base from V and 1 base from J; junction bases left unmatched: 8. Germline V gene data show CDR1 as KGHSH and CDR2 as LQKENI. This CDR3 has 18 residues. Version v3.0 of the immunoSEQ assay was performed at survey level. The table came from immunoSEQ multiplex PCR; TCRdb's copy has only in-frame clones and leaves some out. Of more than 9,500 clones in the sample, about 80% are singletons; the top ten hold about 14%. Treatment of all HIV participants took place in the United States. There were roughly 0.95-11 million cryopreserved PBMC in the samples before DNA extraction. A word on this clone: Its target is not known.

The clonotype was recovered from a man aged 40-49 years with HIV. V usage is TRBV18 and J usage is TRBJ2-1, with 9 bases lining up with TRBD2. Sequencing used unsorted PBMCs, obtained less than 3.3 years before starting antiretroviral therapy. The CDR3 DNA sequence: TGTGCCAGCTCACCACTAGGTAGCGGGAGTCATTCCTACAATGAGCAGTTCTTC. Translation gives CASSPLGSGSHSYNEQFF.